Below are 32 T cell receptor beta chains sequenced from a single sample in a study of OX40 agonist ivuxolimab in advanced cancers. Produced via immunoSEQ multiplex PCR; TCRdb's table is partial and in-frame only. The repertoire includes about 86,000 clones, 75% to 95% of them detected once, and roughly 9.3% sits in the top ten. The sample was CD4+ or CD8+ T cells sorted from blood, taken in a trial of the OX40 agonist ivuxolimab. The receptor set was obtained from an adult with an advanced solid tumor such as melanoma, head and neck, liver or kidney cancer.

The CDR3 spells CASSQVFTDTQYF. As DNA, the CDR3 is TGCGCCAGCAGCCAAGTTTTCACAGATACGCAGTATTTT. This sequence joins TRBV4-1 and TRBJ2-3; D call uncertain. This CDR3 spans 13 amino acids. The germline V gene has CDR1 MGHRA and CDR2 YSYEKL. Trimming removed 1 base from V and 2 bases from J, with 4 bases in between.

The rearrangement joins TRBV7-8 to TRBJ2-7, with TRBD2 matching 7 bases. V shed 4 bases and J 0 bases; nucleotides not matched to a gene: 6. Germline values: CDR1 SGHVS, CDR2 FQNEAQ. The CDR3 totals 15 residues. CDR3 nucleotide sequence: TGTGCCAGCAGCTCATCTAGCGGCAGCTCCTACGAGCAGTACTTC. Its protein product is CASSSSSGSSYEQYF.

DNA of the CDR3: TGTGCTAGCTTGGGCGGAGGCGAGCAGTACTTC. It encodes CASLGGGEQYF. The chain has TRBV27 and TRBJ2-7, with D possibly TRBD2 on 5 matching bases. Germline-derived CDR1 and CDR2 are MNHEY and SMNVEV (reference sequence). The CDR3 runs to 11 residues.

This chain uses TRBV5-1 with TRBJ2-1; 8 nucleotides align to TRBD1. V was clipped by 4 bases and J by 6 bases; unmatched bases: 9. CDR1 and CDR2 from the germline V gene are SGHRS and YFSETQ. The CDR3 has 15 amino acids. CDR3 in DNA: TGCGCCAGCAGCAAGGACAGGGCAGTTTCCAATGAGCAGTTCTTC. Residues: CASSKDRAVSNEQFF.

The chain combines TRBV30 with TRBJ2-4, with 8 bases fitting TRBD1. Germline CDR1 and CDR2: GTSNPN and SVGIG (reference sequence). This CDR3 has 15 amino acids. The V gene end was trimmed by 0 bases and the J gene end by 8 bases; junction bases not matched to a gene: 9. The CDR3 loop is CAWSVGAGGSDIQYF. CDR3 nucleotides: TGTGCCTGGAGTGTAGGGGCAGGGGGCTCGGACATTCAGTACTTC.

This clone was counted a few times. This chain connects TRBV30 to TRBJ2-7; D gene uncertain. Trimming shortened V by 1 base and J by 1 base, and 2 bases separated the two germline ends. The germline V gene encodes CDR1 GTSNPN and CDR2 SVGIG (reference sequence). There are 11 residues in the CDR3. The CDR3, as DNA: TGTGCCTGGAGTGAATCCTACGAGCAGTACTTC. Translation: CAWSESYEQYF.

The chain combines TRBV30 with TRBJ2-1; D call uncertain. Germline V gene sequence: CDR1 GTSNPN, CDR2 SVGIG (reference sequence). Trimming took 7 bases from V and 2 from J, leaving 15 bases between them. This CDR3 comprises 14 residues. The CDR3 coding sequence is TGTGCCTCCAAGAAGGCCGGGCCCTACAATGAGCAGTTCTTC. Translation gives CASKKAGPYNEQFF.

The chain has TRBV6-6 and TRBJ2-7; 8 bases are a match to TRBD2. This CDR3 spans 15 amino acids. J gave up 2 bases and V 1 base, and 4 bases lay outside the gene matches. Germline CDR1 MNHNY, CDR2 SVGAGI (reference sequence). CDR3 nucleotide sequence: TGTGCCAGCAGTTACTTGGGGCGGGAGGCCTACGAGCAGTACTTC. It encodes CASSYLGREAYEQYF.

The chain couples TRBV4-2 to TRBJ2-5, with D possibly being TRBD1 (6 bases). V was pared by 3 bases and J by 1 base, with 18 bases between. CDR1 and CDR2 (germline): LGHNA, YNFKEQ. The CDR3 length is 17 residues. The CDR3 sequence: CASSQGTLPTFQETQYF. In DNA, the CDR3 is TGTGCCAGCAGCCAGGGGACACTCCCAACCTTCCAAGAGACCCAGTACTTC.

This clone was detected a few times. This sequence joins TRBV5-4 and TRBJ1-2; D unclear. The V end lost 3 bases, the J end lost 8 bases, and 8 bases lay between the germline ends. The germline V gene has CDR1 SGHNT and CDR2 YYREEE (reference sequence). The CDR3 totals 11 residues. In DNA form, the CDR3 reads TGTGCCAGCAGCTCCGCCGTAGGCTACACCTTC. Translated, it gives CASSSAVGYTF.

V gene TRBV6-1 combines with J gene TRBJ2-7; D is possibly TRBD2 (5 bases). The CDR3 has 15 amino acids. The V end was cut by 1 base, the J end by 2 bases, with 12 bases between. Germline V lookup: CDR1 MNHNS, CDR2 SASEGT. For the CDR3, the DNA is TGTGCCAGCAGTGAAGTGTCCGGGATCGCCTACGAGCAGTACTTC. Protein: CASSEVSGIAYEQYF.

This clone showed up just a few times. This CDR3 is CASSPGTSNQPQHF. The CDR3 region has the DNA TGTGCCAGCAGCCCGGGCACGAGCAATCAGCCCCAGCATTTT. The genes are TRBV9 and TRBJ1-5, with no clear D. V shed 4 bases and J shed 1 base, with 9 bases lying between them. CDR1 SGDLS and CDR2 YYNGEE come from the germline V gene. The CDR3 has 14 amino acids.

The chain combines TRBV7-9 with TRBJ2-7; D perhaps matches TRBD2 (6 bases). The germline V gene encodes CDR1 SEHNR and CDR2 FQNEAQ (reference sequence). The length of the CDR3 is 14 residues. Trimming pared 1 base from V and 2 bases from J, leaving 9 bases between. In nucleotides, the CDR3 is TGTGCCAGCAGCTTAGTTCCGGGGGCCTACGAGCAGTACTTC. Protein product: CASSLVPGAYEQYF.

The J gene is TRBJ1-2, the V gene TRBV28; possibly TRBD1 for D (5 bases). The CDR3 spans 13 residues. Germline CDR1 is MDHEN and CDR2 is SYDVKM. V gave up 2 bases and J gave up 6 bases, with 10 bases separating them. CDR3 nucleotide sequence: TGTGCCAGCAGTTTACAGGGTATCCATGGCTACACCTTC. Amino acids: CASSLQGIHGYTF.

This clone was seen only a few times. The CDR3 region has the DNA TGTGCCAGCAGCTCACCGGCGGCAGGGGAGTTCTATGGCTACACCTTC. Its protein product is CASSSPAAGEFYGYTF. This sequence joins TRBV11-3 and TRBJ1-2; D perhaps matches TRBD1 (6 bases). This CDR3 spans 16 amino acids. Per germline, CDR1 SGHNT and CDR2 YENEEA. The germline V and J ends were trimmed by 4 bases and 4 bases, with 19 bases remaining between them. Using reference TRBV11-3 and TRBJ1-2 for the parts outside the CDR3, the full variable domain is EAGVVQSPRYKIIEKKQPVAFWCNPISGHNTLYWYLQNLGQGPELLIRYENEEAVDDSQLPKDRFSAERLKGVDSTLKIQPAELGDSAVYLCASSSPAAGEFYGYTFGSGTRLTVV.

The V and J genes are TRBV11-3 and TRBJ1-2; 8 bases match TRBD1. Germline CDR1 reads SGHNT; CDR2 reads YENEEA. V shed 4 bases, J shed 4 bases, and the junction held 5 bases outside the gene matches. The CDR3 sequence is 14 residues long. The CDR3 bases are TGTGCCAGCAGCTCAGGGACAGGAGCCTATGGCTACACCTTC. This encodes CASSSGTGAYGYTF. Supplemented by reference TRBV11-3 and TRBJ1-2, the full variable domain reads EAGVVQSPRYKIIEKKQPVAFWCNPISGHNTLYWYLQNLGQGPELLIRYENEEAVDDSQLPKDRFSAERLKGVDSTLKIQPAELGDSAVYLCASSSGTGAYGYTFGSGTRLTVV.

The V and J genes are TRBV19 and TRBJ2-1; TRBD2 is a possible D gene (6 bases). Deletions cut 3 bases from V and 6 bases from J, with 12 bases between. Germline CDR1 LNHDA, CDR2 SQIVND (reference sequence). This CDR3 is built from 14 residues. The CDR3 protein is CASSIVAGLNEQFF. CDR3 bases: TGTGCCAGTAGTATTGTGGCGGGACTCAATGAGCAGTTCTTC.

The CDR3 loop is CASSVGSGGEYYEQYF. The CDR3 bases are TGTGCCAGCAGCGTAGGTTCAGGGGGCGAATATTACGAGCAGTACTTC. The chain couples TRBV9 to TRBJ2-7; 8 bases match TRBD1. V was clipped by 0 bases and J by 4 bases; unmatched bases: 9. The CDR3 loop spans 16 amino acids. Germline assignment: CDR1 SGDLS and CDR2 YYNGEE. Supplemented by reference TRBV9 and TRBJ2-7, the full variable domain reads DSGVTQTPKHLITATGQRVTLRCSPRSGDLSVYWYQQSLDQGLQFLIQYYNGEERAKGNILERFSAQQFPDLHSELNLSSLELGDSALYFCASSVGSGGEYYEQYFGPGTRLTVT.

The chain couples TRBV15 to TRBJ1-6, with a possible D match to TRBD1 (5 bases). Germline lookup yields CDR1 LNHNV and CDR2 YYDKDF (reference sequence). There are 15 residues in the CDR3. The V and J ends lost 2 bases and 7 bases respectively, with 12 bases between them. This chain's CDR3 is CATSRLLGANSPLHF. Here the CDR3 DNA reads TGTGCCACCAGCAGACTGCTCGGGGCAAATTCACCCCTCCACTTT.

The CDR3 is CASSSDYISYNEQFF. Here the CDR3 DNA reads TGTGCCAGCAGCTCAGACTATATCTCCTACAATGAGCAGTTCTTC. The genes are TRBV7-8 and TRBJ2-1; a possible D gene is TRBD2 (5 bases). Trimming took off 4 bases at V and 0 bases at J, with 10 bases between the two ends. There are 15 residues in the CDR3. Germline assignment: CDR1 SGHVS and CDR2 FQNEAQ.

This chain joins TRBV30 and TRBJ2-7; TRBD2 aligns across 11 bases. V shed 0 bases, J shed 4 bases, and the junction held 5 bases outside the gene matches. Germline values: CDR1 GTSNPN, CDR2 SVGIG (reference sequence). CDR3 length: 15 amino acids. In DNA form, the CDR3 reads TGTGCCTGGAGTGTACCTGGACTAGCGGGTTACGAGCAGTACTTC. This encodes CAWSVPGLAGYEQYF.

CDR3 protein: CAWSGAGASTGELFF. DNA of the CDR3: TGTGCCTGGAGCGGCGCGGGGGCCAGCACCGGGGAGCTGTTTTTT. The chain joins TRBV30 to TRBJ2-2; D perhaps matches TRBD2 (7 bases). CDR3 length: 15 amino acids. Trimming cost V 3 bases and J 4 bases, with 15 bases left between them. Germline values: CDR1 GTSNPN, CDR2 SVGIG (reference sequence).

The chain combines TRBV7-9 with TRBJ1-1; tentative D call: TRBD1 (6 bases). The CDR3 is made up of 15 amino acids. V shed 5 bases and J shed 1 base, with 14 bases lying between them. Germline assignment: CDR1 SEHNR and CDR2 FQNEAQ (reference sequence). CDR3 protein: CASSRAGEGNTEAFF. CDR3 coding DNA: TGTGCCAGCAGCCGGGCAGGGGAGGGGAACACTGAAGCTTTCTTT. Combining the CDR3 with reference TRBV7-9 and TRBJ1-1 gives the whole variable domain DTGVSQNPRHKITKRGQNVTFRCDPISEHNRLYWYRQTLGQGPEFLTYFQNEAQLEKSRLLSDRFSAERPKGSFSTLEIQRTEQGDSAMYLCASSRAGEGNTEAFFGQGTRLTVV.

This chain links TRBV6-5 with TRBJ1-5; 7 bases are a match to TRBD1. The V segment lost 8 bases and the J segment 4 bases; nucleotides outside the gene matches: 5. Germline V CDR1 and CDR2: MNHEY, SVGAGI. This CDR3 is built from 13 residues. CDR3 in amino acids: CASGDSPNQPQHF. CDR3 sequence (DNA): TGTGCCAGCGGGGACAGCCCTAATCAGCCCCAGCATTTT.

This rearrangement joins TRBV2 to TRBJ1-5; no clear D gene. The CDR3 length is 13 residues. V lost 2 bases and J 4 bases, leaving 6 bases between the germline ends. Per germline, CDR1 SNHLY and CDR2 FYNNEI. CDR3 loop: CASSEQVNQPQHF. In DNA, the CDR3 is TGTGCCAGCAGTGAACAGGTGAATCAGCCCCAGCATTTT.

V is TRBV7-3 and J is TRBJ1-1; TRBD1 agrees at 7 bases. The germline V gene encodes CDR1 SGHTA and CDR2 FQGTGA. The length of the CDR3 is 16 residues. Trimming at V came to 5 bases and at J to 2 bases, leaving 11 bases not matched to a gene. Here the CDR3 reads CASSNPTDRPNTEAFF. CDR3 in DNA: TGTGCCAGCAGCAATCCGACGGACAGGCCTAACACTGAAGCTTTCTTT.

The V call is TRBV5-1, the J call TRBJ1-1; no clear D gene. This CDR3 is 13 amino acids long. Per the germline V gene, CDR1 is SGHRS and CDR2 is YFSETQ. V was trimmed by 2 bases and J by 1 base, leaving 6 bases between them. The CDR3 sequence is CASSLNPNTEAFF. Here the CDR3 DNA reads TGCGCCAGCAGCTTAAATCCGAACACTGAAGCTTTCTTT.

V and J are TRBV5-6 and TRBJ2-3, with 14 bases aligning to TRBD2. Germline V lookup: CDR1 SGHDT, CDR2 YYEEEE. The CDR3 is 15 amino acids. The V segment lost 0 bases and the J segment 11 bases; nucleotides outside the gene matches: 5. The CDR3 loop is CASSLGTSGRNRQYF. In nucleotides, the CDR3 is TGTGCCAGCAGCTTGGGGACTAGCGGGAGGAATCGGCAGTATTTT.

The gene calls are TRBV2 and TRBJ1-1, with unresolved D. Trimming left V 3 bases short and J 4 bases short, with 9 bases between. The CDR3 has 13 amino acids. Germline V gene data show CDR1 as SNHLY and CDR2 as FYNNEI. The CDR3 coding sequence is TGTGCCAGCAGTGACGGGGAAACCACTGAAGCTTTCTTT. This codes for CASSDGETTEAFF.

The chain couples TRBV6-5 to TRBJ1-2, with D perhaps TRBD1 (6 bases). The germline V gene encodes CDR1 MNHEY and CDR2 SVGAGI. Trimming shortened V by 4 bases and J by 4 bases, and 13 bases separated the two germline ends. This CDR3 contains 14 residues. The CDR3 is CASSSRQVSYGYTF. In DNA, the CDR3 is TGTGCCAGCAGTTCAAGACAGGTCAGCTATGGCTACACCTTC.

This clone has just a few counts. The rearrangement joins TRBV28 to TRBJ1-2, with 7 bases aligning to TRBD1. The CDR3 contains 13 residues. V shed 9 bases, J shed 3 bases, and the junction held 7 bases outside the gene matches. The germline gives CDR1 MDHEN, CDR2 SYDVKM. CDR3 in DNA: TGTGCCAGTAGGGGAGACAGGGACTATGGCTACACCTTC. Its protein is CASRGDRDYGYTF.

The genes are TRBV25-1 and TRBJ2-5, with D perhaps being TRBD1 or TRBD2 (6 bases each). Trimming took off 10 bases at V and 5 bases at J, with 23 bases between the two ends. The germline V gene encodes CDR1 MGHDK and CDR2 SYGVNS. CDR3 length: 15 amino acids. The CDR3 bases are TGTGCCATCCCCATGGGGGGCCAGGGATGGGAGACCCAGTACTTC. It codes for CAIPMGGQGWETQYF.